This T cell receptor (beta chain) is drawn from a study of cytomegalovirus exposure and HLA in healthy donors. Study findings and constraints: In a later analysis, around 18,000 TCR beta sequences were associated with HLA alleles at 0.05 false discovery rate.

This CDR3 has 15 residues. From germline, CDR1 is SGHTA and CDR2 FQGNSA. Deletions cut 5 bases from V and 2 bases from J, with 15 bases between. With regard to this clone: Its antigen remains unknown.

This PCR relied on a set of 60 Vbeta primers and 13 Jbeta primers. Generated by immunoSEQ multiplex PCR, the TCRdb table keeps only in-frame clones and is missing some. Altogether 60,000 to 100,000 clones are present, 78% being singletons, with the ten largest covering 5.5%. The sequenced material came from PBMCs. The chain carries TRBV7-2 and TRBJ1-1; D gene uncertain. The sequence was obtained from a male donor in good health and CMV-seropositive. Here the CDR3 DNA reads TGTGCCAGCAGCCCTAACCCCGGACTTAACACTGAAGCTTTCTTT. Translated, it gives CASSPNPGLNTEAFF.